This T cell receptor (beta chain) came from a study of regulatory dendritic cells for organ transplantation. Data came from immunoSEQ multiplex PCR; TCRdb stores just in-frame clones and leaves some out. The sample holds tens of thousands of clones, about 70% seen once. CDR1 is MNHNY, CDR2 SVGAGI, per germline (reference sequence). The CDR3 totals 14 residues. V lost 2 bases, J lost 8 bases, and 10 bases lay in between. The sample consisted of memory CD4+ T cells from blood. Specified subset: CD45RO+ memory T cells. The rearrangement joins TRBV6-6 to TRBJ1-6; a possible D gene is TRBD1 (6 bases). The sequence came from a human donor in good health. CDR3 protein: CASSYAGAYSPLHF. As DNA, the CDR3 is TGTGCCAGCAGTTACGCGGGGGCTTATTCACCCCTCCACTTT.